This T cell receptor (beta chain) was documented in a study of long-term antiretroviral therapy in people with HIV. Investigators performed immunoSEQ version v3.0 at survey level. Clones were read by immunoSEQ multiplex PCR, and TCRdb kept only the in-frame ones, dropping some. Here the sample spans about 21,000 clones, about 81% being singletons. The TCR comes from a young man with HIV. Sample: unsorted PBMCs, taken 0.9 years after starting antiretroviral therapy.

The CDR3, as DNA: TGTGCCAGCAGCTCGGGCCTCACCGGGACAGCTTACAATGAGCAGTTCTTC. This translates into CASSSGLTGTAYNEQFF. The chain recombines TRBV11-3 with TRBJ2-1, with 7 bases matching TRBD1. Germline V CDR1 and CDR2: SGHNT, YENEEA. The CDR3 runs 17 residues. V lost 4 bases, J lost 4 bases, and 13 bases stayed unmatched.